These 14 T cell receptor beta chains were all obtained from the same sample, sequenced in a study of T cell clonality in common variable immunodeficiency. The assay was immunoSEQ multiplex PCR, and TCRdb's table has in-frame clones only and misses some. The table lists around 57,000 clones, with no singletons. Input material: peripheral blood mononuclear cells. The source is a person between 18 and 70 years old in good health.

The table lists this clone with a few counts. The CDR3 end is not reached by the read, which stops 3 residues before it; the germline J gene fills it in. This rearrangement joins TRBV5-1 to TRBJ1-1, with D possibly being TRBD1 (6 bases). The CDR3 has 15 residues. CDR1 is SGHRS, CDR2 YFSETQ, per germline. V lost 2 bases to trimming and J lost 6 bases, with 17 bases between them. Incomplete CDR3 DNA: TGCGCCAGCAGCTTAGACAGGTCGACGGTGGCTGAA. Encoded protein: CASSLDRSTVAE. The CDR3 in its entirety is CASSLDRSTVAEAFF.

The CDR3 here is CASSPLLAPIEAFF. CDR3 DNA (partial): TGTGCCAGCAGCCCCCTCTTAGCCCCAATCGAA. This chain joins TRBV7-2 and TRBJ1-1, with D hard to call. The read ends 3 residues early relative to the CDR3; the germline J gene fills the gap. The CDR3 length is 14 residues. From germline, CDR1 is SGHTA and CDR2 FQGNSA.

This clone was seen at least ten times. The sequenced CDR3 bases are TGTGCCAGCAGCTTAGCCCCTTGGCGGACTGGGGCCAACGTC. This gives the protein CASSLAPWRTGANV. From start to end, the CDR3 is CASSLAPWRTGANVLTF. The rearrangement links TRBV7-2 to TRBJ2-6; no reliable D call. The observed sequence ends 3 residues before the CDR3 terminus, with the missing tail filled in from the germline J gene. The CDR3 consists of 17 residues. The germline gives CDR1 SGHTA, CDR2 FQGNSA. Trimming pared 0 bases from V and 2 bases from J, leaving 11 bases between.

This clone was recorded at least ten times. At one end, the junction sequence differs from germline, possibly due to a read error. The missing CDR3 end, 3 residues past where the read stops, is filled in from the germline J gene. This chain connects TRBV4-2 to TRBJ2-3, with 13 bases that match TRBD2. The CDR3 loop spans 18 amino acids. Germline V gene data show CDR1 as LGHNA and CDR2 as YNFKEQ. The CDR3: CASSQVYPGLAGADTQYF. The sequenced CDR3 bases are TGCGCCAGCAGCCAGGTCTATCCCGGACTAGCGGGAGCAGATACG.

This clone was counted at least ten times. CDR3 DNA, as far as it was read: TGTGCCTGGAGAGCGGGACAGGGATTCGCTGAA. Its protein product is CAWRAGQGFAE. The CDR3 in its entirety is CAWRAGQGFAEAFF. The chain is built from TRBV30 and TRBJ1-1; 9 bases match TRBD1. With the read ending 3 residues before the CDR3 end, the germline J gene is used to fill in that end. Germline V CDR1 and CDR2: GTSNPN, SVGIG (reference sequence). The V segment lost 3 bases and the J segment 6 bases; nucleotides outside the gene matches: 8. This CDR3 contains 14 residues.

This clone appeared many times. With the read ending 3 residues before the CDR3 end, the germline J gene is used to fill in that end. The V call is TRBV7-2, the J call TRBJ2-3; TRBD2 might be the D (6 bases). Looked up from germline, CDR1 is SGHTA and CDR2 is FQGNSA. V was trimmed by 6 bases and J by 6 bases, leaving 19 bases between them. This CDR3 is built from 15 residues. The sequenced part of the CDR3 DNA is TGTGCCAGCAGTTTCATACTAGCCGGAGGGGATACG. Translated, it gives CASSFILAGGDT. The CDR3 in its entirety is CASSFILAGGDTQYF.

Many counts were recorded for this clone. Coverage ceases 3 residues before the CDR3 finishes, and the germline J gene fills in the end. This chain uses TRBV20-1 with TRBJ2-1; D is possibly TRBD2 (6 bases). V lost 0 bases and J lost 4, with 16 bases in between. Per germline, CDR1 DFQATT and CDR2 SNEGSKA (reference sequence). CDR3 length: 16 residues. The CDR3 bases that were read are TGCAGTGCTAGAGATCTATCGGACTACAATTACAATGAG. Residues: CSARDLSDYNYNE. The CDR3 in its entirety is CSARDLSDYNYNEQFF.

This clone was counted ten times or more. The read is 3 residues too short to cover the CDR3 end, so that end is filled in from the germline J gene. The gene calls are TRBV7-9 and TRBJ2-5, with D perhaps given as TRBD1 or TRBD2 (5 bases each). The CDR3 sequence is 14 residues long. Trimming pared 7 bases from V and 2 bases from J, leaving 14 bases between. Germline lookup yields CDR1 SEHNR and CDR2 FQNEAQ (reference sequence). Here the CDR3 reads CASTTGKGQETQYF. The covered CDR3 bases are TGTGCCAGCACTACCGGGAAGGGGCAAGAGACC.

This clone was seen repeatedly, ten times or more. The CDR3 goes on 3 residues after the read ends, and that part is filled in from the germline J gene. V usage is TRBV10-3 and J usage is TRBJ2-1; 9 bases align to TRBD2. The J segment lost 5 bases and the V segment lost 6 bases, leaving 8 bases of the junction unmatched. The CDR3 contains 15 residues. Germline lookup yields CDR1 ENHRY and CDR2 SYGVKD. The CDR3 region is CAIRSSGRGDNEQFF. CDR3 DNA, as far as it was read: TGTGCCATCAGGAGTAGCGGGAGAGGTGACAATGAG.

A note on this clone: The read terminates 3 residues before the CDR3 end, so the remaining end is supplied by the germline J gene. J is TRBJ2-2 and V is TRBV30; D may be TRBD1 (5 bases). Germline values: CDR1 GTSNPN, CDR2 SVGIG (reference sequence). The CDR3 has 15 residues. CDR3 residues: CAWRPRQRDNSPLFF. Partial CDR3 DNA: TGTGCCTGGAGACCCAGACAGCGCGATAATTCACCG.

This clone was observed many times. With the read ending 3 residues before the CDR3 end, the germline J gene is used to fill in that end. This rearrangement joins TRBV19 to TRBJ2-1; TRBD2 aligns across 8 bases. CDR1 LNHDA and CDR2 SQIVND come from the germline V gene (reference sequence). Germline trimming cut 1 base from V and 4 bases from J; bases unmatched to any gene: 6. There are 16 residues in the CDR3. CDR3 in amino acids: CASSIVGAGVYNEQFF. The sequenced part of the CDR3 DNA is TGTGCCAGTAGTATAGTAGGAGCGGGAGTGTACAATGAG.

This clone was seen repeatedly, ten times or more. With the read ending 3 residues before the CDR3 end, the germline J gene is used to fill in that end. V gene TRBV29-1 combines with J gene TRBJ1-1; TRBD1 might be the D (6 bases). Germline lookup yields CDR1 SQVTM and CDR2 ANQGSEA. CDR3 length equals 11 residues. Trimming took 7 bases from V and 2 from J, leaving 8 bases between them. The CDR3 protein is CSATGNTEAFF. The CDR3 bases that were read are TGCAGCGCGACAGGCAACACTGAA.

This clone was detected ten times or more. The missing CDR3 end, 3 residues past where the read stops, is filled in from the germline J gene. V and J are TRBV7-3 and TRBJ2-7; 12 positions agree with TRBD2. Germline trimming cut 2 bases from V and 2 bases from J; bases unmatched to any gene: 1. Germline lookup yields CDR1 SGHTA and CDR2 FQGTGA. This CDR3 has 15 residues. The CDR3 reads CASSLLAGGPYEQYF. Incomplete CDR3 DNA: TGTGCCAGCAGCTTACTAGCGGGAGGGCCCTACGAG.

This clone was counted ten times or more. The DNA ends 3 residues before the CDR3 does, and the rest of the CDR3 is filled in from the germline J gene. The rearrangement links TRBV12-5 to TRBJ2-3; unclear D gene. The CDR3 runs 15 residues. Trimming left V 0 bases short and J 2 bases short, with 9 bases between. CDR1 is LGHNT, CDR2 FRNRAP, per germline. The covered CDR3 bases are TGTGCTAGTGGTTTGGTAGCGTCCTCCACAGATACG. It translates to CASGLVASSTDT. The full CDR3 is CASGLVASSTDTQYF.